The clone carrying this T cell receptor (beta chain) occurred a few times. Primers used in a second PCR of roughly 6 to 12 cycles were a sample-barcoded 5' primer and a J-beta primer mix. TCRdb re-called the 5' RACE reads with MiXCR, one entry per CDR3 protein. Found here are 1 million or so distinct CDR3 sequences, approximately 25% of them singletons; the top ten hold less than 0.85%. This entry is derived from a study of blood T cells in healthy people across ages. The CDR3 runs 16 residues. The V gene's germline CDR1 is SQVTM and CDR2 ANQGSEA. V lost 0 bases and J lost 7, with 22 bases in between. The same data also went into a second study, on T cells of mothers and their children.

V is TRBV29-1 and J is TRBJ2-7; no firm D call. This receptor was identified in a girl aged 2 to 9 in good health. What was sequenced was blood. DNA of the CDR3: TGCAGCGTTGAAGATACCCACTCGAAAACGGACGGGGAGCAGTACTTC. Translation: CSVEDTHSKTDGEQYF.